The text below deals with one T cell receptor beta chain. The antigen is not known. V dropped 5 bases and J dropped 0; count of bases not matched to a gene: 7. This CDR3 contains 16 residues. In germline, CDR1 is SGHTA, CDR2 FQGNSA. This record comes from a study of T cell repertoires in cytomegalovirus infection. One entry per CDR3 protein, called by TCRdb with MiXCR from the reads. The sample yields a few hundred thousand distinct CDR3 sequences, approximately 40% seen once. The TCR sequence derives from a human donor in good health (CMV status not recorded). Some clones in this sample may be carry-over from other donors' samples. J is TRBJ2-3 and V is TRBV7-2, with TRBD1 identical over 8 bases. Sample: cultured PBMCs, taken from culture after CMV antigen stimulation. CDR3 residues: CASSPPGGYSTDTQYF. Written as DNA, the CDR3 is TGTGCCAGCAGCCCCCCAGGGGGCTATAGCACAGATACGCAGTATTTT.